What follows are 13 T cell receptor beta chains derived from one specimen sequenced in a study of blood T cell repertoires in COVID-19. The assay was immunoSEQ multiplex PCR, and TCRdb's table has in-frame clones only and misses some. The sample lists 200,000 to 250,000 clones, approximately 82% occurring once. The specimen was peripheral blood. Receptors originate from an older woman with active or convalescent COVID-19.

This rearrangement joins TRBV7-3 to TRBJ1-2; no reliable D call. V was cut by 5 bases and J by 0 bases, with 7 bases left in between. CDR1 SGHTA and CDR2 FQGTGA come from the germline V gene. The CDR3 is made up of 13 amino acids. This CDR3 is CASSPQSNYGYTF. CDR3 nucleotide sequence: TGTGCCAGCAGCCCCCAGTCTAACTATGGCTACACCTTC.

This rearrangement joins TRBV5-1 to TRBJ2-7; the match to TRBD2 covers 11 bases. Trimming removed 4 bases from V and 3 bases from J; junction bases left unmatched: 9. The germline gives CDR1 SGHRS, CDR2 YFSETQ. The CDR3 totals 16 residues. The CDR3 DNA is TGCGCCAGCAGCCCGGTGGGACTAGCGGCCTTCTACGAGCAGTACTTC. This gives the protein CASSPVGLAAFYEQYF.

This rearrangement joins TRBV4-3 to TRBJ2-7, with TRBD1 matching over 8 bases. This CDR3 comprises 16 residues. Germline trimming cut 1 base from V and 0 bases from J; bases unmatched to any gene: 5. CDR1 and CDR2 (germline): LGHNA, YSLEER. In DNA form, the CDR3 reads TGCGCCAGCAGCCAAGCCCGGGACAGGAGCTCCTACGAGCAGTACTTC. Translating gives CASSQARDRSSYEQYF.

The chain employs TRBV27 and TRBJ2-3, with D possibly matching TRBD1 (5 bases). The CDR3 extends over 15 amino acids. Trimming shortened V by 3 bases and J by 1 base, and 11 bases separated the two germline ends. Germline V gene sequence: CDR1 MNHEY, CDR2 SMNVEV (reference sequence). CDR3 nucleotide sequence: TGTGCCAGCAGTTTCATGGTAGGGGGCACAGATACGCAGTATTTT. The encoded protein is CASSFMVGGTDTQYF.

This sequence joins TRBV6-1 and TRBJ1-1, with 10 bases aligning to TRBD1. J was trimmed by 1 base and V by 4 bases; bases with no gene match: 9. Germline CDR1 MNHNS, CDR2 SASEGT. This CDR3 spans 17 amino acids. The CDR3 DNA is TGTGCCAGCAGTGGCCCCCCTCGGGACAGGGGGAACACTGAAGCTTTCTTT. It specifies CASSGPPRDRGNTEAFF.

The V and J genes are TRBV4-1 and TRBJ2-2; possible D gene TRBD1, 6 bases. V lost 4 bases, J lost 4 bases, and 13 bases lay in between. The CDR3 consists of 15 residues. Germline V gene sequence: CDR1 MGHRA, CDR2 YSYEKL. The CDR3 nucleotides read TGCGCCAGCAGCCTTTTCGGACAGACCACCGGGGAGCTGTTTTTT. It specifies CASSLFGQTTGELFF.

This clone was seen only once. The gene calls are TRBV7-2 and TRBJ1-1; 7 bases line up with TRBD1. Germline values: CDR1 SGHTA, CDR2 FQGNSA. The CDR3 covers 19 residues. V lost 0 bases and J lost 0; bases outside the gene matches: 13. The CDR3 DNA sequence: TGTGCCAGCAGCTTAGCGAAGCATCGAAGGGGGCGGATGAACACTGAAGCTTTCTTT. This translates into CASSLAKHRRGRMNTEAFF.

This CDR3 reads CASSASGRGAESYEQYF. CDR3 DNA: TGTGCCAGCAGTGCCAGTGGGCGGGGGGCTGAATCCTACGAGCAGTACTTC. The gene calls are TRBV27 and TRBJ2-7; 8 bases align to TRBD2. CDR1 and CDR2 (germline): MNHEY, SMNVEV (reference sequence). The CDR3 consists of 17 residues. The trim removed 5 bases at V and 1 base at J, leaving 13 bases unmatched.

CDR3 DNA: TGTGCCAGCAGCTTAGGGGGACAGGGCCGTTCACCCCTCCACTTT. Residues: CASSLGGQGRSPLHF. V gene TRBV7-6 combines with J gene TRBJ1-6; TRBD1 aligns across 9 bases. This CDR3 is built from 15 residues. V lost 1 base to trimming and J lost 9 bases; unmatched junction nucleotides: 4. Per germline, CDR1 SGHVS and CDR2 FNYEAQ.

The sample holds a few counts of this clone. The chain carries TRBV7-9 and TRBJ1-6, with 11 bases lining up with TRBD1. After removal of 5 bases from V and 9 bases from J, the junction contained 9 bases not matched to a gene. The CDR3 spans 16 residues. Germline V gene sequence: CDR1 SEHNR, CDR2 FQNEAQ (reference sequence). As DNA, the CDR3 is TGTGCCAGCAGCCCCGGAGGTGGGACAGGGGGTTCACCCCTCCACTTT. Encoded protein: CASSPGGGTGGSPLHF.

V gene TRBV11-1 combines with J gene TRBJ2-2; D is possibly TRBD1 (6 bases). The CDR3 spans 16 residues. Per the germline V gene, CDR1 is SGHAT and CDR2 is FQDESV (reference sequence). V lost 5 bases and J lost 0, with 13 bases in between. The CDR3 nucleotides are TGTGCCAGCAGCCCCCGACAGGCCGCGAACACCGGGGAGCTGTTTTTT. It yields the protein CASSPRQAANTGELFF.

This rearrangement joins TRBV29-1 to TRBJ1-2; D is uncertain. The CDR3 extends over 12 amino acids. CDR1 SQVTM and CDR2 ANQGSEA come from the germline V gene. The V end was cut by 4 bases, the J end by 7 bases, with 13 bases between. Here the CDR3 DNA reads TGCAGCGTTGGAGGGCTGTTTGTTGGCTACACCTTC. The encoded protein is CSVGGLFVGYTF. Based on the CDR3 plus reference TRBV29-1 and TRBJ1-2, the full variable domain is SAVISQKPSRDICQRGTSLTIQCQVDSQVTMMFWYRQQPGQSLTLIATANQGSEATYESGFVIDKFPISRPNLTFSTLTVSNMSPEDSSIYLCSVGGLFVGYTFGSGTRLTVV.

This clone was seen once. The chain combines TRBV7-9 with TRBJ2-2; TRBD2 matches 11 bases. From germline, CDR1 is SEHNR and CDR2 FQNEAQ (reference sequence). The CDR3 runs to 16 residues. The V segment lost 3 bases and the J segment 7 bases; nucleotides outside the gene matches: 7. CDR3 in DNA: TGTGCCAGCAGCTTTGGGACTAGCGGCTACAGCGGGGAGCTGTTTTTT. This codes for CASSFGTSGYSGELFF.